Each of the 25 T cell receptor beta chains below was sequenced from the same sample in a study of blood T cell repertoires in COVID-19. TCRdb's copy holds only in-frame clones and misses some; the assay was immunoSEQ multiplex PCR. Of 65,000 or so clones in the sample, around 87% were seen once. Specimen: peripheral blood. Receptor source: a human donor with acute or convalescent COVID-19. The donor label of this sample is uncertain.

The chain joins TRBV7-6 to TRBJ2-1, with TRBD2 identical over 9 bases. J was trimmed by 6 bases and V by 5 bases; bases with no gene match: 5. Germline V gene data show CDR1 as SGHVS and CDR2 as FNYEAQ. This CDR3 is 14 amino acids long. The CDR3 DNA follows: TGTGCCAGCAGCCCCGGACTAGCGAGCAATGAGCAGTTCTTC. It codes for CASSPGLASNEQFF.

The V gene is TRBV18, the J gene TRBJ2-1, with 8 bases fitting TRBD2. The CDR3 sequence is 16 residues long. The junction had 10 bases not matched to a gene; V was cut back by 1 base and J by 8 bases. CDR1 and CDR2 from the germline V gene are KGHSH and LQKENI. The CDR3 region has the DNA TGTGCCAGCTCACCACGGACTGGCGGGAGGTCCCATGAGCAGTTCTTC. This codes for CASSPRTGGRSHEQFF.

V usage is TRBV24-1 and J usage is TRBJ2-5, with D possibly matching TRBD1 (5 bases). Trimming took off 5 bases at V and 2 bases at J, with 14 bases between the two ends. The CDR3 runs 15 residues. Germline loops: CDR1 KGHDR, CDR2 SFDVKD. CDR3 region: CATSAWGQGQETQYF. CDR3 DNA sequence: TGTGCCACCAGTGCTTGGGGCCAGGGACAAGAGACCCAGTACTTC.

The CDR3 sequence is CASGETAVYGYTF. The CDR3 DNA follows: TGTGCCAGCGGGGAGACGGCAGTCTATGGCTACACCTTC. The V gene is TRBV6-5, the J gene TRBJ1-2; no definite D call. The CDR3 runs 13 residues. Germline CDR1 MNHEY, CDR2 SVGAGI. The V and J ends lost 8 bases and 4 bases respectively, with 14 bases between them.

CDR3 sequence (DNA): TGTGCCAGCAGCTTGGTGGGAGTAAAAAATGAGCAGTTCTTC. It encodes CASSLVGVKNEQFF. V gene TRBV11-3 combines with J gene TRBJ2-1, with D tentatively TRBD2 (5 bases). The V end was cut by 3 bases, the J end by 7 bases, with 13 bases between. CDR3 size: 14 residues. Germline V gives CDR1 SGHNT, CDR2 YENEEA.

This chain joins TRBV7-2 and TRBJ2-2; no clear D gene. CDR3 length: 14 residues. With 1 base removed from V and 6 bases from J, the gap between germline ends came to 9 bases. Germline CDR1 and CDR2: SGHTA and FQGNSA. The CDR3 DNA sequence: TGTGCCAGCAGCTTAGTTCAGTTCTCCGGGGAGCTGTTTTTT. This encodes CASSLVQFSGELFF.

This sequence joins TRBV2 and TRBJ1-1; 8 positions match TRBD1. Germline assignment: CDR1 SNHLY and CDR2 FYNNEI. The CDR3 totals 13 residues. J was trimmed by 1 base and V by 7 bases; bases with no gene match: 2. This CDR3 is CASTGTGNTEAFF. CDR3 DNA sequence: TGTGCCAGCACTGGGACAGGGAACACTGAAGCTTTCTTT. The variable domain in full, completed from reference TRBV2 and TRBJ1-1, reads EPEVTQTPSHQVTQMGQEVILRCVPISNHLYFYWYRQILGQKVEFLVSFYNNEISEKSEIFDDQFSVERPDGSNFTLKIRSTKLEDSAMYFCASTGTGNTEAFFGQGTRLTVV.

This chain links TRBV9 with TRBJ2-3; no clear D gene. The germline V gene has CDR1 SGDLS and CDR2 YYNGEE. CDR3 size: 14 residues. V was trimmed by 0 bases and J by 2 bases, leaving 7 bases between them. DNA for the CDR3: TGTGCCAGCAGCGTAGAGGCGGCCACAGATACGCAGTATTTT. This codes for CASSVEAATDTQYF.

CDR3 residues: CAISELLGLAGSQETQYF. For the CDR3, the DNA is TGTGCCATCAGTGAGCTTTTAGGACTAGCGGGGTCCCAAGAGACCCAGTACTTC. V gene TRBV10-3 combines with J gene TRBJ2-5, with 12 bases fitting TRBD2. CDR3 length: 18 residues. Germline V gives CDR1 ENHRY, CDR2 SYGVKD. Trimming cost V 2 bases and J 1 base; bases outside gene matches: 8.

The rearrangement joins TRBV2 to TRBJ2-7, with unresolved D. Trimming removed 1 base from V and 3 bases from J, with 7 bases in between. From germline, CDR1 is SNHLY and CDR2 FYNNEI. The CDR3 has 13 amino acids. CDR3 sequence: CASSEGANYEQYV. The CDR3 nucleotides read TGTGCCAGCAGTGAAGGGGCGAACTACGAGCAGTACGTC.

This clone was seen a single time. The gene calls are TRBV28 and TRBJ1-5, with TRBD1 matching 7 bases. V lost 8 bases and J lost 1; bases outside the gene matches: 2. This CDR3 has 13 residues. From germline, CDR1 is MDHEN and CDR2 SYDVKM. The CDR3 sequence: CASRDSSNQPQHF. CDR3 nucleotide sequence: TGTGCCAGCCGGGACAGCAGCAATCAGCCCCAGCATTTT.

The chain combines TRBV5-4 with TRBJ1-1; D unresolved. Looked up from germline, CDR1 is SGHNT and CDR2 is YYREEE (reference sequence). V was clipped by 4 bases and J by 2 bases, with 6 bases between them. The CDR3 has 12 amino acids. The CDR3 sequence: CASSDSNTEAFF. DNA of the CDR3: TGTGCCAGCAGCGACTCAAACACTGAAGCTTTCTTT.

The chain combines TRBV19 with TRBJ2-2; 7 bases fit TRBD2. Germline V CDR1 and CDR2: LNHDA, SQIVND (reference sequence). Losses at the gene ends were 4 bases for V and 0 bases for J; bases not matched to a gene: 8. CDR3 length: 17 amino acids. The CDR3 protein is CASSNPLAGANTGELFF. CDR3 sequence (DNA): TGTGCCAGTAGTAACCCACTGGCGGGGGCGAACACCGGGGAGCTGTTTTTT.

The chain uses TRBV5-4 and TRBJ1-3; D might be TRBD1 (6 bases). Trimming cost V 3 bases and J 1 base, with 11 bases left between them. The CDR3 runs to 15 residues. The germline V gene has CDR1 SGHNT and CDR2 YYREEE (reference sequence). CDR3 DNA: TGTGCCAGCAGCTCCGGGGGGCCGTCTGGAAACACCATATATTTT. It encodes CASSSGGPSGNTIYF.

The chain joins TRBV11-3 to TRBJ2-2; weak D call: TRBD2 (7 bases). The V end was cut by 5 bases, the J end by 5 bases, with 15 bases between. Per germline, CDR1 SGHNT and CDR2 YENEEA. The CDR3 loop spans 15 amino acids. In nucleotides, the CDR3 is TGTGCCAGCAGCCGGAGGGGGGGCTCGACCGGGGAGCTGTTTTTT. It translates to CASSRRGGSTGELFF.

This clone was counted once. V is TRBV24-1 and J is TRBJ2-1, with 15 bases that match TRBD2. CDR3 length equals 17 residues. The germline gives CDR1 KGHDR, CDR2 SFDVKD. V lost 2 bases to trimming and J lost 7 bases; unmatched junction nucleotides: 5. CDR3 nucleotides: TGTGCCACCAGTGATTGGACTAGCGGGAGGGCTATGAATGAGCAGTTCTTC. This encodes CATSDWTSGRAMNEQFF.

The chain combines TRBV18 with TRBJ1-1; possible D gene TRBD1, 5 bases. The CDR3 length is 13 residues. V was trimmed by 4 bases and J by 1 base, leaving 7 bases between them. Per germline, CDR1 KGHSH and CDR2 LQKENI. In DNA form, the CDR3 reads TGTGCCAGCTCACAACAGGAGAACACTGAAGCTTTCTTT. It yields the protein CASSQQENTEAFF.

This sequence joins TRBV12-3 or TRBV12-4 and TRBJ1-1; no reliable D call. V was pared by 8 bases and J by 1 base, with 11 bases between. This CDR3 has 13 residues. The CDR3 bases are TGTGCCAGCGGACGCCGGGGGAACACTGAAGCTTTCTTT. Protein product: CASGRRGNTEAFF.

This clone was recorded a few times. The chain links TRBV30 to TRBJ1-2; 8 bases agree with TRBD1. The J segment lost 8 bases and the V segment lost 0 bases, leaving 14 bases of the junction unmatched. The CDR3 spans 16 residues. CDR1 is GTSNPN, CDR2 SVGIG, per germline (reference sequence). CDR3 nucleotide sequence: TGTGCCTGGAGTGTAATGCGGACAGGGAAGGTTGGAGGCTACACCTTC. Translated, it gives CAWSVMRTGKVGGYTF. Filled out from reference TRBV30 and TRBJ1-2, the complete variable domain reads SQTIHQWPATLVQPVGSPLSLECTVEGTSNPNLYWYRQAAGRGLQLLFYSVGIGQISSEVPQNLSASRPQDRQFILSSKKLLLSDSGFYLCAWSVMRTGKVGGYTFGSGTRLTVV.

The chain carries TRBV3-1 (or the pseudogene TRBV3-2) and TRBJ1-5; TRBD1 matches at 12 bases. This CDR3 spans 15 amino acids. Germline-derived CDR1 and CDR2 are LGHDT and YNNKEL (reference sequence). V gave up 5 bases and J gave up 6 bases; unmatched junction bases: 5. Here the CDR3 DNA reads TGTGCCAGCAGCAGCGGGACAGGGGGCGGTCAGCCCCAGCATTTT. It codes for CASSSGTGGGQPQHF.

The chain carries TRBV7-3 and TRBJ2-1; possible D gene TRBD1, 6 bases. The CDR3 contains 13 residues. Trimming removed 4 bases at V and 6 bases at J, with 10 bases between. In germline, CDR1 is SGHTA, CDR2 FQGTGA. The CDR3 DNA reads as TGTGCCAGCAGCTCTCGACAGGTCAATGAGCAGTTCTTC. The encoded protein is CASSSRQVNEQFF.

The chain couples TRBV29-1 to TRBJ2-7; 8 bases match TRBD1. Germline V gene sequence: CDR1 SQVTM, CDR2 ANQGSEA. V shed 6 bases, J shed 4 bases, and the junction held 8 bases outside the gene matches. The CDR3 extends over 13 amino acids. This CDR3 reads CSVRTGSKYEQYV. The CDR3 DNA reads TGCAGCGTACGGACAGGGTCTAAGTACGAGCAGTACGTC.

This clone was detected once. The identical CDR3 is also encoded by other nucleotide sequences in the sample. J is TRBJ2-5 and V is TRBV7-8; D gene ambiguous. The CDR3 runs to 14 residues. The V end lost 5 bases, the J end lost 1 base, and 11 bases lay between the germline ends. Germline CDR1 and CDR2: SGHVS and FQNEAQ. CDR3 nucleotides: TGTGCCAGCAGCCTGAGACAACTCCAAGAGACCCAGTACTTC. Its translation: CASSLRQLQETQYF.

This clone has a handful of counts. At one of its ends the junction is not consistent with the germline gene, which may arise from a read error. J is TRBJ1-2 and V is TRBV3-1 (or the pseudogene TRBV3-2); D perhaps matches TRBD1 (5 bases). The CDR3 consists of 12 residues. CDR1 is LGHDT, CDR2 YNNKEL, per germline (reference sequence). The CDR3 nucleotides are TGTGCCAGCAGCCAAGATAGTAGACAGCCCTTTTTC. Translating it yields CASSQDSRQPFF.

This sequence joins TRBV28 and TRBJ1-2; 8 bases are shared with TRBD1. Germline V gene data show CDR1 as MDHEN and CDR2 as SYDVKM. The junction had 9 bases not matched to a gene; V was cut back by 2 bases and J by 4 bases. The CDR3 sequence is 16 residues long. The CDR3 DNA follows: TGTGCCAGCAGTTTAGGGGGACAGGACTACGCCTATGGCTACACCTTC. It is translated as CASSLGGQDYAYGYTF.